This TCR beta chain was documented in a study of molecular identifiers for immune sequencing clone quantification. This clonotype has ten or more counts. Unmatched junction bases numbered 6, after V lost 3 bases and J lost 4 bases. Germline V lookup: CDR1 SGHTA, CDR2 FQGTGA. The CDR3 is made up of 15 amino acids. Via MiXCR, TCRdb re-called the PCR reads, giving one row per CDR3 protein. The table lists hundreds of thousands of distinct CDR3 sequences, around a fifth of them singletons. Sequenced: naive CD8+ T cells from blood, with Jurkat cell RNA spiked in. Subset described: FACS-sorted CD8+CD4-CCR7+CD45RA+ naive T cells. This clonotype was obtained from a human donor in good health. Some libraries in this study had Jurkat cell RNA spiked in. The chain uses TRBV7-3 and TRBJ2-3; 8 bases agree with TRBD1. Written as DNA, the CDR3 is TGTGCCAGCAGCTTGGGCCAGGGGGCCGCAGATACGCAGTATTTT. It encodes CASSLGQGAADTQYF.